This paragraph reports one T cell receptor beta chain. V shed 6 bases and J shed 6 bases, with 9 bases lying between them. The CDR3 length is 11 residues. Germline loops: CDR1 MDHEN, CDR2 SYDVKM. This sample is drawn from a study of shared clonotypes between healthy human individuals. Naive CD8 populations comprised CD45RO-negative cells positively selected for CCR7, excluding terminally differentiated effector memory CD45RA+ cells. The donor population consisted of healthy HIV-negative adults with no recent acute infections or vaccinations. Methods used by the authors: There were no quality scores in the junction-only immunoSEQ sequences, so filtering differed. TCRdb's copy holds only in-frame clones and misses some; the assay was immunoSEQ multiplex PCR. D and trimming come from the DNA, and the V and J calls and clone size come from that table. Among hundreds of thousands of clones listed, 92% were seen once.

Sequencing was performed on naive CD8+ T cells sorted from blood. The receptor was isolated from a young man in good health. The chain couples TRBV28 to TRBJ2-7; D is undetermined. The CDR3 is CASSPSFEQYF. The CDR3 nucleotides are TGTGCCAGCAGCCCCTCGTTCGAGCAGTACTTC.